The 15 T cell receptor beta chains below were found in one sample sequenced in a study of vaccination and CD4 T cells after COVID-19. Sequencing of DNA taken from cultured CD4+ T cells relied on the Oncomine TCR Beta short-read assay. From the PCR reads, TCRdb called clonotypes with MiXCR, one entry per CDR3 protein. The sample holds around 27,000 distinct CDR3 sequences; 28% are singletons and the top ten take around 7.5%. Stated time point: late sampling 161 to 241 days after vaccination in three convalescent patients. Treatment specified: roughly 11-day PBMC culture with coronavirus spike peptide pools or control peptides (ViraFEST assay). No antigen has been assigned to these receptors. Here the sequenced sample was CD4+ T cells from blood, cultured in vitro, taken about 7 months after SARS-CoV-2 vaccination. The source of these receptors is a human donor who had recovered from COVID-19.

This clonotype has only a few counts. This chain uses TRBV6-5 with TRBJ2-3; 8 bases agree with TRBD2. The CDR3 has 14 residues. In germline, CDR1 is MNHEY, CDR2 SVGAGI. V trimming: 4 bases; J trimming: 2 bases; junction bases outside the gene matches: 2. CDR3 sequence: CASSLAGPTDTQYF. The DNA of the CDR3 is TGTGCCAGCAGTTTAGCGGGACCCACAGATACGCAGTATTTT.

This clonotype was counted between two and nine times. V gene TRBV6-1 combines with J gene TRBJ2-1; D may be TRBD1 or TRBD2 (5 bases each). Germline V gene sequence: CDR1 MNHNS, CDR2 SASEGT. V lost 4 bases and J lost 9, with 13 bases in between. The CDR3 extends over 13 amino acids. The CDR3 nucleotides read TGTGCCAGCAGTGCGCAAGCGAGGGGTGAGCAGTTCTTC. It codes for CASSAQARGEQFF.

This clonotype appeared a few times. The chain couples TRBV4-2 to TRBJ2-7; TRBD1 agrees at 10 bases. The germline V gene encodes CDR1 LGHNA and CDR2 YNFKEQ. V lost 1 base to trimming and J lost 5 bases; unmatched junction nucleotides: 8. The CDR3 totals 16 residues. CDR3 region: CASSQGARQGAHEQYF. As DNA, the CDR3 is TGTGCCAGCAGCCAAGGTGCGAGACAGGGGGCCCACGAGCAGTACTTC.

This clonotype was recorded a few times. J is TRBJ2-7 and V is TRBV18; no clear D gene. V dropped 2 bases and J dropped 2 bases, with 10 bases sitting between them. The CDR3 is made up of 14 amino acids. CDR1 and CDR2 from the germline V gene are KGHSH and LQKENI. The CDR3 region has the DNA TGTGCCAGCTCACCAGGTTTCGGCGCCTACGAGCAGTACTTC. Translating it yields CASSPGFGAYEQYF.

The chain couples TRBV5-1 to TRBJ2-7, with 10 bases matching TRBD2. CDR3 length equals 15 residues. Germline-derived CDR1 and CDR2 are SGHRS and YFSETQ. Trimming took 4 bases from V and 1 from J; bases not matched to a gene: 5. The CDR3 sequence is CASSAVTSGSYEQYF. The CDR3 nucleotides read TGCGCCAGCAGCGCGGTGACTAGCGGGTCCTACGAGCAGTACTTC. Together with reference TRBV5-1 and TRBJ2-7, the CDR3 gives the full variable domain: KAGVTQTPRYLIKTRGQQVTLSCSPISGHRSVSWYQQTPGQGLQFLFEYFSETQRNKGNFPGRFSGRQFSNSRSEMNVSTLELGDSALYLCASSAVTSGSYEQYFGPGTRLTVT.

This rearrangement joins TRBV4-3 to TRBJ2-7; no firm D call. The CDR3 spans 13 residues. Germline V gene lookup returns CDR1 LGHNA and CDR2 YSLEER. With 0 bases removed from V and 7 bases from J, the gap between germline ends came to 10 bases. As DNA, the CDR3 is TGCGCCAGCAGCCAAGACAGGTCTCGAGAGCAGTACTTC. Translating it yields CASSQDRSREQYF.

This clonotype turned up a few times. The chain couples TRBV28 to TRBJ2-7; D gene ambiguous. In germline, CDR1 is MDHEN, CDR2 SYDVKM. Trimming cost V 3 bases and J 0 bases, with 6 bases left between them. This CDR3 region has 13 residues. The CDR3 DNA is TGTGCCAGCAGTTTTGGTACCTCCTACGAGCAGTACTTC. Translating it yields CASSFGTSYEQYF. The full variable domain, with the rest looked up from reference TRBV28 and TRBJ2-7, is DVKVTQSSRYLVKRTGEKVFLECVQDMDHENMFWYRQDPGLGLRLIYFSYDVKMKEKGDIPEGYSVSREKKERFSLILESASTNQTSMYLCASSFGTSYEQYFGPGTRLTVT.

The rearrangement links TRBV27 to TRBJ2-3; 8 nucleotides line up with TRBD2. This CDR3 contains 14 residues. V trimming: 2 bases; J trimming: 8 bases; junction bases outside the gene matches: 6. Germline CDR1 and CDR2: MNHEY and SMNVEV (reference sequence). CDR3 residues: CASSLAGGYGTQYF. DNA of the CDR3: TGTGCCAGCAGTTTAGCGGGGGGTTACGGTACGCAGTATTTT.

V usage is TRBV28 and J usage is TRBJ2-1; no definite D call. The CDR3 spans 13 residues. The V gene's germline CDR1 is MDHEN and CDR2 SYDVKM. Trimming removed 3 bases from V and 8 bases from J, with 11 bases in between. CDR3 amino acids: CASSFATLHEQFF. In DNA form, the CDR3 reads TGTGCCAGCAGTTTCGCGACTCTTCATGAGCAGTTCTTC.

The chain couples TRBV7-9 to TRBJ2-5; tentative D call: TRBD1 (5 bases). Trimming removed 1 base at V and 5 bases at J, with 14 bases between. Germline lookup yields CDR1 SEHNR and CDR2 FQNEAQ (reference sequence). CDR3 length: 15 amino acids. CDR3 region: CASSLEDTLGETQYF. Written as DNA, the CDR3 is TGTGCCAGCAGCTTAGAGGACACTTTGGGGGAGACCCAGTACTTC.

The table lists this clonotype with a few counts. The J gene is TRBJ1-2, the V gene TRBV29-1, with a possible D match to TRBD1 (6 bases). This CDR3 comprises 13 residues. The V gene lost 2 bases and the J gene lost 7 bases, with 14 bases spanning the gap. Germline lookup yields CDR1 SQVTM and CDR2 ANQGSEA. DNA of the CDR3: TGCAGCGTTGAAAGGGGGAGAGGAGGTGGCTACACCTTC. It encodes CSVERGRGGGYTF.

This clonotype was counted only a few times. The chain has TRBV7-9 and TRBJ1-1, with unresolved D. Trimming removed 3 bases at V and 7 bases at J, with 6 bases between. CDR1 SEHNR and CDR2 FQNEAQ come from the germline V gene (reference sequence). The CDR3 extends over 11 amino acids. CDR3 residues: CASSFEYEAFF. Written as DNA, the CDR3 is TGTGCCAGCAGCTTTGAGTATGAAGCTTTCTTT.

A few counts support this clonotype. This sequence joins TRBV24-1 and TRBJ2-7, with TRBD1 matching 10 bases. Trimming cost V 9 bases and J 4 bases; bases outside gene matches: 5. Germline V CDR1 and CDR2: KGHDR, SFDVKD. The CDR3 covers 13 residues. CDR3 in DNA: TGTGCCACCGGGACAGGGGCCGTTTACGAGCAGTACTTC. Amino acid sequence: CATGTGAVYEQYF.

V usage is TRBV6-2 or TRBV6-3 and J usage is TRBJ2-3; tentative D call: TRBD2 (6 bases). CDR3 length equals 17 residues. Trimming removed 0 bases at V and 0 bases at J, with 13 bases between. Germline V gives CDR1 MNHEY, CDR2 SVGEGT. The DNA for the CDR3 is TGTGCCAGCAGTTACTCGAAACGCGGGGCCAGCACAGATACGCAGTATTTT. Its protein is CASSYSKRGASTDTQYF.

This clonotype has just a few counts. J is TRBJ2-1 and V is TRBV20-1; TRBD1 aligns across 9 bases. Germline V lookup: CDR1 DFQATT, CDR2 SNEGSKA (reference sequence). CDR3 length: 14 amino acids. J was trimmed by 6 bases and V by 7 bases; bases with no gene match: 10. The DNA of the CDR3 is TGCAGTGTATCCAGACAGGGGGTATCCAATGAGCAGTTCTTC. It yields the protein CSVSRQGVSNEQFF.